This record covers a single TCR beta chain. Its antigen is still unknown. Described treatment: some 19 received Ad26.COV2.S at low or high dose, single or two shots; about 5 received placebo; per-sample allocation not given. Specimens were obtained on day 63 following the first vaccine or placebo injection. As its vector, the vaccine had Ad26, which expressed Wuhan-strain SARS-CoV-2 spike. These data are taken from a study of Ad26.COV2.S vaccination and SARS-CoV-2 variants. Findings and limits, study-wide: Recipients of either vaccine or placebo displayed similar breadth of non-spike TCRs. TCR breadth and depth estimates may have understated total T cell responses. Substantial breadth in spike-specific CD8+ and CD4+ T cell responses was reportedly seen after vaccination.

Germline V gene sequence: CDR1 KGHSH, CDR2 LQKENI. Trimming took 5 bases from V and 0 from J, leaving 11 bases between them. The CDR3 runs 15 residues. The data were produced by immunoSEQ multiplex PCR, yet TCRdb's version contains in-frame clones alone and is incomplete. This sample yields 360,000 or so clones, of which around 89% are seen a single time; 1.5% to 2% belongs to the top ten. This clonotype was obtained from a person between 18 and 59 years old who received the Ad26.COV2.S COVID-19 vaccine or a placebo. The chain links TRBV18 to TRBJ1-3; no clear D. Here the sequenced sample was peripheral blood, taken in a trial of Ad26.COV2.S vaccine versus placebo. The CDR3 loop is CASSSRRSSGNTIYF. The CDR3 DNA is TGTGCCAGCTCATCGAGACGGAGCTCTGGAAACACCATATATTTT.